A single sample is the source of the 10 T cell receptor beta chains below, sequenced in a study of memory CD4+ T cells and cytomegalovirus serostatus. Here immunoSEQ multiplex PCR was the method, and the copy in TCRdb shows in-frame clones only, minus some. Among 50,000 to 55,000 clones, around 82% were seen once, and the ten largest hold under 1%. The sort gate was single viable CD3+CD4+CD8-CD45RO+ cells for memory CD4+ T cells. The sequenced sample consisted of memory CD4+ T cells from blood. These receptors all stem from an adult in good health and CMV-seronegative.

The V and J genes are TRBV6-4 and TRBJ1-1; TRBD1 matches 9 bases. V was pared by 6 bases and J by 3 bases, with 5 bases of the junction left unmatched. The CDR3 spans 14 residues. Germline CDR1 and CDR2: MRHNA and SNTAGT. The CDR3 DNA sequence: TGTGCCAGCAGCGTCGACAGGGGGGACACTGAAGCTTTCTTT. Translating it yields CASSVDRGDTEAFF.

The rearrangement uses TRBV5-6 and TRBJ1-1; no clear D. The ends were cut back, 4 bases at V and 1 base at J, with 17 bases in the middle. Germline CDR1 SGHDT, CDR2 YYEEEE. This CDR3 has 16 amino acids. The DNA for the CDR3 is TGTGCCAGCAGCCCGATCGGTCGCCGGGGGAACACTGAAGCTTTCTTT. As protein: CASSPIGRRGNTEAFF. The variable domain in full, with the rest retrieved from reference TRBV5-6 and TRBJ1-1, is DAGVTQSPTHLIKTRGQQVTLRCSPKSGHDTVSWYQQALGQGPQFIFQYYEEEERQRGNFPDRFSGHQFPNYSSELNVNALLLGDSALYLCASSPIGRRGNTEAFFGQGTRLTVV.

This chain connects TRBV6-1 to TRBJ2-7; D unclear. With 4 bases removed from V and 3 bases from J, the gap between germline ends came to 10 bases. The CDR3 consists of 13 residues. CDR1 and CDR2 from the germline V gene are MNHNS and SASEGT. CDR3 bases: TGTGCCAGCAGTGGGGTCTGGGGCTACGAGCAGTACTTC. It specifies CASSGVWGYEQYF.

This clone was observed once. This chain links TRBV19 with TRBJ1-2; 11 nucleotides align to TRBD1. Trimming cost V 7 bases and J 5 bases; bases outside gene matches: 9. Per germline, CDR1 LNHDA and CDR2 SQIVND (reference sequence). The CDR3 sequence is 15 residues long. The CDR3 is CASTGQGARYYGYTF. The CDR3 DNA is TGTGCCAGTACCGGACAGGGGGCGAGGTATTATGGCTACACCTTC.

The chain is built from TRBV27 and TRBJ2-7, with D possibly being TRBD1 (6 bases). The CDR3 loop spans 14 amino acids. The germline V gene has CDR1 MNHEY and CDR2 SMNVEV (reference sequence). V was shortened by 5 bases and J by 5 bases, with 16 bases between the two germline ends. CDR3 in DNA: TGTGCCAGCAGTAATCCGGGACACTCGAACGAGCAGTACTTC. Its translation is CASSNPGHSNEQYF.

There are a few counts of this clone. V is TRBV5-1 and J is TRBJ1-2, with 8 bases matching TRBD1. The junction had 3 bases not matched to a gene; V was cut back by 1 base and J by 1 base. The CDR3 contains 15 residues. Germline V lookup: CDR1 SGHRS, CDR2 YFSETQ. The CDR3 region is CASSLSGGFNYGYTF. The CDR3 bases are TGCGCCAGCAGCTTGTCAGGGGGCTTTAACTATGGCTACACCTTC.

This chain connects TRBV9 to TRBJ2-1; D unclear. V was clipped by 2 bases and J by 0 bases, with 12 bases between them. The CDR3 consists of 16 residues. Per germline, CDR1 SGDLS and CDR2 YYNGEE. CDR3 sequence reads: CASSVTTPSSYNEQFF. The CDR3 DNA is TGTGCCAGCAGCGTTACGACTCCTAGCTCCTACAATGAGCAGTTCTTC.

J is TRBJ2-7 and V is TRBV6-1; D could derive from TRBD1 or TRBD2 (5 bases each). Trimming took off 10 bases at V and 3 bases at J, with 13 bases between the two ends. Per germline, CDR1 MNHNS and CDR2 SASEGT. There are 12 residues in the CDR3. CDR3 sequence (DNA): TGTGCCACCCGGGACGACCGCTACGAGCAGTACTTC. Translated, it gives CATRDDRYEQYF.

The chain joins TRBV4-1 to TRBJ2-7; 9 bases fit TRBD1. The CDR3 totals 15 residues. The germline V gene has CDR1 MGHRA and CDR2 YSYEKL. V lost 0 bases, J lost 8 bases, and 8 bases stayed unmatched. The CDR3 DNA reads TGCGCCAGCAGCCAAGATCCGGGACAGGGAGTGAAGCAGTACTTC. Protein product: CASSQDPGQGVKQYF.

This sequence joins TRBV5-1 and TRBJ1-1; TRBD1 aligns across 9 bases. This CDR3 comprises 17 residues. V lost 6 bases to trimming and J lost 0 bases; unmatched junction nucleotides: 12. Germline CDR1 and CDR2: SGHRS and YFSETQ. The CDR3: CASTRTGDVTVNTEAFF. The DNA of the CDR3 is TGCGCCAGCACCAGGACAGGGGACGTAACGGTGAACACTGAAGCTTTCTTT.